This T cell receptor beta chain was captured in a study of regulatory T cells in long-lasting Graves disease. Study results and limitations: Those with persistent Graves' had less TCR diversity than newly diagnosed patients. No thyroid tissue was studied; the work used peripheral blood only.

This clonotype was recorded a few times. Its antigen is undetermined. Time point here: persistent/refractory GD, antithyroid drugs over 5 years with positive TRAb. Scientists built the TCR library using RNA that was extracted from PBMCs. V was trimmed by 1 base and J by 9 bases, leaving 14 bases between them. CDR1 and CDR2 from the germline V gene are SGHRS and YFSETQ. The CDR3 totals 14 residues. Through Arm-PCR of CDR3 regions and iRepertoire HTBI primers, TCR beta libraries were built. Per the authors' pipeline: The samples yielded roughly 60 TRBV and roughly 14 TRBJ segments. TCRdb re-analysed the multiplex PCR reads in MiXCR, keeping a single row per CDR3 protein. The V and J calls were not made by the authors but by TCRdb's processing. The sample consists of a few hundred thousand distinct CDR3 sequences, roughly 21% of them appearing once.

The sample was peripheral blood mononuclear cells (PBMCs), taken when the disease was refractory, from a patient treated with antithyroid drugs. This clonotype was obtained from a female donor with Graves disease. This rearrangement joins TRBV5-1 to TRBJ1-5, with D possibly matching TRBD1 (6 bases). CDR3 sequence: CASSLLGGSWPQHF. CDR3 in DNA: TGCGCCAGCAGCTTGCTAGGGGGATCGTGGCCCCAGCATTTT.